This T cell receptor beta chain was identified in a study of shared clonotypes between healthy human individuals. Methods used by the authors: Filtering differed because ImmunoSEQ produced junction-only sequences that carried no quality scores. Assay: immunoSEQ multiplex PCR; the TCRdb copy retains only in-frame clones and omits some. V and J calls and clone size follow that table, whereas D and trimming were derived from the DNA. The sample has nearly 600,000 clones; roughly 95% are singletons. Naive CD8 cells lacked CD45RO and underwent positive selection for CCR7, leaving out terminally differentiated effector memory CD45RA+ cells. J gave up 4 bases and V 3 bases, and 6 bases lay outside the gene matches. Germline CDR1 and CDR2: SGHTA and FQGTGA. The CDR3 length is 14 residues.

The J gene is TRBJ2-7, the V gene TRBV7-3; 7 nucleotides line up with TRBD2. This receptor was taken from a woman younger than 45 in good health. Sequences were obtained from naive CD8+ T cells sorted from blood. The CDR3, as DNA: TGTGCCAGCAGCTTCGGCGGGAGAGATTACGAGCAGTACTTC. Amino acids: CASSFGGRDYEQYF.